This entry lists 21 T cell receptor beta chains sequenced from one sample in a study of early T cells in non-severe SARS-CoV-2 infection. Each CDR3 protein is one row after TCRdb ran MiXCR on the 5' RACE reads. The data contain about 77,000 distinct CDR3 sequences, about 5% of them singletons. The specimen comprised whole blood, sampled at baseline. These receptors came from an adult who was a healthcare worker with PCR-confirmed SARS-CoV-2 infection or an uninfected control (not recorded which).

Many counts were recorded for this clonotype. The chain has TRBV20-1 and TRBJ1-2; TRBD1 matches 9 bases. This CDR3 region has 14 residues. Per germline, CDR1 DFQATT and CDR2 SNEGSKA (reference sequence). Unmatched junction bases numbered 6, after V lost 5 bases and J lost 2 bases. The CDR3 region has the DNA TGCAGTGCTGGGGTAGGGACAGGGAACTATGGCTACACCTTC. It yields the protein CSAGVGTGNYGYTF.

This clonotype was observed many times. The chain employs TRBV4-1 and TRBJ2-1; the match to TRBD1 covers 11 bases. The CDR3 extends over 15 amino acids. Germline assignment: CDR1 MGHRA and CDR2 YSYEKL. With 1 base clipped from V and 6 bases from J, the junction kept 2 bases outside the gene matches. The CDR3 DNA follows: TGCGCCAGCAGCCAAGTTGGGACAGGGGGCAATGAGCAGTTCTTC. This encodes CASSQVGTGGNEQFF.

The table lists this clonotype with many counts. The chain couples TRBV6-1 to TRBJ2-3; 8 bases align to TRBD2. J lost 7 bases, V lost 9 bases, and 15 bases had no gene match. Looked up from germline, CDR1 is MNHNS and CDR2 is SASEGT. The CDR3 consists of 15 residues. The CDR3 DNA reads TGTGCCAGTTCGCCGGGACTAGGGGTGGCGTATACGCAGTATTTT. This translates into CASSPGLGVAYTQYF.

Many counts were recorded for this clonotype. CDR3 sequence reads: CASSSDLRPQHF. CDR3 DNA sequence: TGTGCCAGCAGCTCCGACTTACGGCCCCAGCATTTT. This chain links TRBV7-2 with TRBJ1-5; D remains ambiguous. The CDR3 totals 12 residues. Trimming shortened V by 4 bases and J by 9 bases, and 10 bases separated the two germline ends. Germline V gives CDR1 SGHTA, CDR2 FQGNSA. Full variable domain (outside the CDR3, taken from reference TRBV7-2 and TRBJ1-5): GAGVSQSPSNKVTEKGKDVELRCDPISGHTALYWYRQSLGQGLEFLIYFQGNSAPDKSGLPSDRFSAERTGGSVSTLTIQRTQQEDSAVYLCASSSDLRPQHFGDGTRLSIL.

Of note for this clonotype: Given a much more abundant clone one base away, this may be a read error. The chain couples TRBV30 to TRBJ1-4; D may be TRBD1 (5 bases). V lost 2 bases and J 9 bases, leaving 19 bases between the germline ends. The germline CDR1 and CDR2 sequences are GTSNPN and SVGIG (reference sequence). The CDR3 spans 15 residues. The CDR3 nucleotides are TGTGCCTGGAGTAACCGACGGGAAGGGGATAAAAAACTGTTTTTT. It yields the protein CAWSNRREGDKKLFF. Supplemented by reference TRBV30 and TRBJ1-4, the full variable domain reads SQTIHQWPATLVQPVGSPLSLECTVEGTSNPNLYWYRQAAGRGLQLLFYSVGIGQISSEVPQNLSASRPQDRQFILSSKKLLLSDSGFYLCAWSNRREGDKKLFFGSGTQLSVL.

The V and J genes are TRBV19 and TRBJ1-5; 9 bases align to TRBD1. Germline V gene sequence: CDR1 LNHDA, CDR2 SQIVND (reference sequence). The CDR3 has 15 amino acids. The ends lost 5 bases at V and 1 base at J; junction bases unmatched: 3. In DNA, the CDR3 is TGTGCCAGTAGTTCGACAGGGGGAAGCAATCAGCCCCAGCATTTT. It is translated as CASSSTGGSNQPQHF. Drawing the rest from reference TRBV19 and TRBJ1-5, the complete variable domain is DGGITQSPKYLFRKEGQNVTLSCEQNLNHDAMYWYRQDPGQGLRLIYYSQIVNDFQKGDIAEGYSVSREKKESFPLTVTSAQKNPTAFYLCASSSTGGSNQPQHFGDGTRLSIL.

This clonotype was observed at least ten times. For the CDR3, the DNA is TGCGCCAGCAGCACCTACAGGGGAGAGACCTCCTACAATGAGCAGTTCTTC. This translates into CASSTYRGETSYNEQFF. The gene calls are TRBV5-1 and TRBJ2-1, with 7 positions matching TRBD1. Germline CDR1 reads SGHRS; CDR2 reads YFSETQ. Trimming cost V 4 bases and J 0 bases; bases outside gene matches: 10. There are 17 residues in the CDR3.

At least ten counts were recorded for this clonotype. The CDR3 nucleotides read TGTGCCAGCAGCTTATCCGGGATCAAGGTGGATACGCAGTATTTT. Its translation is CASSLSGIKVDTQYF. The V and J genes are TRBV7-8 and TRBJ2-3, with a possible D match to TRBD2 (5 bases). The CDR3 length is 15 residues. The germline CDR1 and CDR2 sequences are SGHVS and FQNEAQ. V shed 2 bases and J shed 6 bases, with 15 bases lying between them. Based on the CDR3 plus reference TRBV7-8 and TRBJ2-3, the full variable domain is GAGVSQSPRYKVAKRGQDVALRCDPISGHVSLFWYQQALGQGPEFLTYFQNEAQLDKSGLPSDRFFAERPEGSVSTLKIQRTQQEDSAVYLCASSLSGIKVDTQYFGPGTRLTVL.

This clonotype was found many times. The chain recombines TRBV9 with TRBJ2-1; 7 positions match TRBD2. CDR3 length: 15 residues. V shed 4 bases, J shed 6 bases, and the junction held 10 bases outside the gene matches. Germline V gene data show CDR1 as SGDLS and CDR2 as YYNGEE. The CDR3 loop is CASSQTSLASNEQFF. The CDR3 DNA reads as TGTGCCAGCAGCCAGACTAGCCTCGCTAGCAATGAGCAGTTCTTC. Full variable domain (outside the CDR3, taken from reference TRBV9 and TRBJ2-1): DSGVTQTPKHLITATGQRVTLRCSPRSGDLSVYWYQQSLDQGLQFLIQYYNGEERAKGNILERFSAQQFPDLHSELNLSSLELGDSALYFCASSQTSLASNEQFFGPGTRLTVL.

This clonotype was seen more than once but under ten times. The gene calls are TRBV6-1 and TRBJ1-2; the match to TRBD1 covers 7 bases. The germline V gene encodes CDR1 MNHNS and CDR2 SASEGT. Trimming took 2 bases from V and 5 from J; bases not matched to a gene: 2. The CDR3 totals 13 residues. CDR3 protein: CASSERDSYGYTF. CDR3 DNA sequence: TGTGCCAGCAGTGAAAGGGACAGTTATGGCTACACCTTC.

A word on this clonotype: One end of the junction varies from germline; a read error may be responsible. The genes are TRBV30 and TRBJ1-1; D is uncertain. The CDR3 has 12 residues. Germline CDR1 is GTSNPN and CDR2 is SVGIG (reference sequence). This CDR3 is CAWSPMNAEAFF. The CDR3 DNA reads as TGTGCCTGGAGCCCGATGAACGCTGAAGCTTTCTTT.

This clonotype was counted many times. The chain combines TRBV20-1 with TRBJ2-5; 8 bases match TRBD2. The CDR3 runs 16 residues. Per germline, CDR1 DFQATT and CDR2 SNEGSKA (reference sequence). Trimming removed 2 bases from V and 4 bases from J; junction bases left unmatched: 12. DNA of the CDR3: TGCAGTGCTAGACCCCAGGTTGGCGGGAGGCGAGAGACCCAGTACTTC. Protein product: CSARPQVGGRRETQYF.

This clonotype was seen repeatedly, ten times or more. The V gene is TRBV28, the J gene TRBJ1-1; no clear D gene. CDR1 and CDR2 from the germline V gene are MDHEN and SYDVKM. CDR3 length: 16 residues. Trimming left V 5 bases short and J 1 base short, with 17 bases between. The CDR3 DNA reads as TGTGCCAGCAGTCCCGGGGTCGCCAGCAAGAACACTGAAGCTTTCTTT. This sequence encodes CASSPGVASKNTEAFF.

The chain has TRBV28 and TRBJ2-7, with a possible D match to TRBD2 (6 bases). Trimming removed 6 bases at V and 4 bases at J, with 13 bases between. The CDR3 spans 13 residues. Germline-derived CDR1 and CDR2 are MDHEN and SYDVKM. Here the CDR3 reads CASSAAGYYEQYF. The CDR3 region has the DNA TGTGCCAGCAGCGCCGCGGGGTATTACGAGCAGTACTTC.

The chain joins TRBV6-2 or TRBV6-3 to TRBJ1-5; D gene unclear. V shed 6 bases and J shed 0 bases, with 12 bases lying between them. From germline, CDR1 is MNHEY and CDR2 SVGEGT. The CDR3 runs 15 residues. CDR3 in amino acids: CASSRRGGSNQPQHF. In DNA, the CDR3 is TGTGCCAGCAGCCGGCGCGGCGGTAGCAATCAGCCCCAGCATTTT.

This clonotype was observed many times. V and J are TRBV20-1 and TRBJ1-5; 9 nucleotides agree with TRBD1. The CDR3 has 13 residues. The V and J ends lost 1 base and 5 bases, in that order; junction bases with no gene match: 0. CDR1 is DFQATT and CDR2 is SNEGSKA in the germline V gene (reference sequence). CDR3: CSARGTGDQPQHF. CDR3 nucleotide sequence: TGCAGTGCTAGAGGGACAGGGGATCAGCCCCAGCATTTT.

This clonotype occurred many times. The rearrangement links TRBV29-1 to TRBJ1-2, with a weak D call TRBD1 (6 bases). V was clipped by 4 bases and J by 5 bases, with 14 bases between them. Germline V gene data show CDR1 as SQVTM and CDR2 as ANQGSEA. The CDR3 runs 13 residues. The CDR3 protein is CSVVGGAGYGYTF. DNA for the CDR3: TGCAGCGTTGTCGGGGGGGCAGGGTATGGCTACACCTTC.

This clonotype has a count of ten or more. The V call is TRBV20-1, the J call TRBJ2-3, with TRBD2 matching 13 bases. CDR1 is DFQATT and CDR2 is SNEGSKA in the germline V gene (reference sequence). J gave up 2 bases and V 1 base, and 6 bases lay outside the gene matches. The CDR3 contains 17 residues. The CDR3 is CSARAGTSGTLTDTQYF. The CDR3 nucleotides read TGCAGTGCTAGAGCGGGGACTAGCGGGACCCTCACAGATACGCAGTATTTT.

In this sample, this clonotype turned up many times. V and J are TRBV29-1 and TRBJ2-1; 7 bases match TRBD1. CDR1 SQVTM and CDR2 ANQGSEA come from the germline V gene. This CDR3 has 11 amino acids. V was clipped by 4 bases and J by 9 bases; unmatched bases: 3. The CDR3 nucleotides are TGCAGCGTTGCTGCAGGGGGTGAGCAGTTCTTC. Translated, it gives CSVAAGGEQFF.

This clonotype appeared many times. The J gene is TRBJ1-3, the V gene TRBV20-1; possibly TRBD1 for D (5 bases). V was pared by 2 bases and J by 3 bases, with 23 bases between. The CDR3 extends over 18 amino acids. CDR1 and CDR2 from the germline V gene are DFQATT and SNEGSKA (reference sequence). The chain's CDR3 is CSARSLVGAGVYGNTIYF. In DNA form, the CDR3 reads TGCAGTGCTAGATCCCTCGTGGGCGCGGGGGTGTATGGAAACACCATATATTTT.

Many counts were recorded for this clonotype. The CDR3 region has the DNA TGTGCCAGCGCCTCCGAGACCGTCGGCGGAGCCCCCTACGAGCAGTACTTC. It is translated as CASASETVGGAPYEQYF. The V call is TRBV21-1, the J call TRBJ2-7; TRBD2 is the table's D call, not checked against the DNA. TRBV21-1 constitutes a pseudogene. This CDR3 contains 17 residues.